Each of the 27 T cell receptor beta chains below was sequenced from the same sample in a study of T cell responses to AZD1222 COVID-19 vaccine. Libraries were prepared by immunoSEQ multiplex PCR; TCRdb keeps only in-frame clonotypes and omits some of them. The sample lists 100,000 to 120,000 clones, approximately 92% seen once, with more than 40% in the top ten. Specimen: peripheral blood, collected 28 days after the second AZD1222 dose. The receptors come from an adult who received the AZD1222 COVID-19 vaccine.

The chain recombines TRBV30 with TRBJ2-1; 9 bases agree with TRBD2. With V trimmed by 2 bases and J by 6 bases, 8 bases remained unmatched. The germline V gene has CDR1 GTSNPN and CDR2 SVGIG (reference sequence). CDR3 size: 15 residues. Here the CDR3 DNA reads TGTGCCTGGAGTTACCTAGCGGGAAGTGCCAATGAGCAGTTCTTC. It codes for CAWSYLAGSANEQFF.

The chain recombines TRBV19 with TRBJ2-7; the D gene is possibly TRBD1 (6 bases). Germline-derived CDR1 and CDR2 are LNHDA and SQIVND (reference sequence). Trimming left V 3 bases short and J 4 bases short, with 19 bases between. This CDR3 has 16 residues. The DNA for the CDR3 is TGTGCCAGTAGTATTAGCAGTGTGGGACACAAATACGAGCAGTACTTC. Protein sequence: CASSISSVGHKYEQYF.

This clone was detected once. The gene calls are TRBV29-1 and TRBJ2-7; 7 bases fit TRBD1. CDR1 is SQVTM and CDR2 is ANQGSEA in the germline V gene. This CDR3 spans 13 amino acids. The junction had 3 bases not matched to a gene; V was cut back by 1 base and J by 3 bases. CDR3 protein: CSVEGQGVYEQYF. CDR3 coding DNA: TGCAGCGTTGAAGGGCAGGGGGTCTACGAGCAGTACTTC.

Here the CDR3 reads CASSRGSLMNTEAFF. DNA of the CDR3: TGTGCCAGCAGCCGTGGGTCGCTTATGAACACTGAAGCTTTCTTT. The genes are TRBV3-1 (or the pseudogene TRBV3-2) and TRBJ1-1; D remains ambiguous. V was clipped by 4 bases and J by 0 bases, with 12 bases between them. The germline CDR1 and CDR2 sequences are LGHDT and YNNKEL (reference sequence). The CDR3 extends over 15 amino acids.

The chain couples TRBV6-2 or TRBV6-3 to TRBJ1-2; 7 bases map to TRBD1. CDR3 size: 14 residues. V shed 8 bases, J shed 6 bases, and the junction held 12 bases outside the gene matches. CDR1 is MNHEY and CDR2 is SVGEGT in the germline V gene. CDR3 protein: CASGQPTGKDGYTF. The DNA of the CDR3 is TGTGCCAGCGGCCAACCGACAGGGAAGGATGGCTACACCTTC.

The chain uses TRBV30 and TRBJ2-2; 10 bases are a match to TRBD2. Germline CDR1 and CDR2: GTSNPN and SVGIG (reference sequence). V lost 1 base, J lost 4 bases, and 3 bases stayed unmatched. There are 15 residues in the CDR3. The CDR3 nucleotides read TGTGCCTGGAGTGGGACTAGCGGCTCCACCGGGGAGCTGTTTTTT. Translating it yields CAWSGTSGSTGELFF.

The genes are TRBV7-3 and TRBJ2-1, with TRBD1 matching 7 bases. The CDR3 has 13 amino acids. V was clipped by 3 bases and J by 8 bases; unmatched bases: 4. CDR1 and CDR2 (germline): SGHTA, FQGTGA. The CDR3 is CASSFRQGDEQFF. CDR3 nucleotide sequence: TGTGCCAGCAGCTTTCGACAGGGCGATGAGCAGTTCTTC.

The V and J genes are TRBV6-2 or TRBV6-3 and TRBJ2-4; TRBD2 aligns across 13 bases. Trimming removed 6 bases from V and 1 base from J; junction bases left unmatched: 6. Germline assignment: CDR1 MNHEY and CDR2 SVGEGT. The CDR3 sequence is 17 residues long. The chain's CDR3 is CASSPLGLAGAKNIQYF. CDR3 sequence (DNA): TGTGCCAGCAGCCCCTTGGGACTAGCGGGGGCCAAAAACATTCAGTACTTC.

CDR3 nucleotides: TGTGCCAGCAGACTCCGGGGTGCGAGTTCCGAACAGTACTTC. Translating it yields CASRLRGASSEQYF. The chain couples TRBV28 to TRBJ2-7; possibly TRBD2 for D (5 bases). This CDR3 contains 14 residues. Germline loops: CDR1 MDHEN, CDR2 SYDVKM. Trimming removed 6 bases at V and 10 bases at J, with 22 bases between.

This chain joins TRBV30 and TRBJ1-4, with no clear D. This CDR3 contains 14 residues. V lost 4 bases to trimming and J lost 0 bases, with 9 bases between them. Germline loops: CDR1 GTSNPN, CDR2 SVGIG (reference sequence). The CDR3, as DNA: TGTGCCTGGACAGGCCGTGCAACTAATGAAAAACTGTTTTTT. The encoded protein is CAWTGRATNEKLFF.

This clone appeared a single time. CDR3 protein: CASSQRTGPTATNEKLFF. The CDR3, as DNA: TGTGCCAGCTCCCAGCGGACAGGACCAACAGCAACTAATGAAAAACTGTTTTTT. The V gene is TRBV18, the J gene TRBJ1-4; TRBD1 aligns across 7 bases. The CDR3 consists of 18 residues. Trimming cost V 6 bases and J 0 bases; bases outside gene matches: 13. Germline CDR1 and CDR2: KGHSH and LQKENI.

The chain uses TRBV4-2 and TRBJ1-4; 9 bases match TRBD1. The length of the CDR3 is 15 residues. V was pared by 5 bases and J by 5 bases, with 6 bases of the junction left unmatched. Germline CDR1 LGHNA, CDR2 YNFKEQ. The CDR3 nucleotides read TGTGCCAGCAGCACCCGACAGGGGGTGAATGAAAAACTGTTTTTT. It is translated as CASSTRQGVNEKLFF.

The chain carries TRBV7-2 and TRBJ1-2, with D maybe TRBD1 (5 bases). The CDR3 length is 15 residues. The germline CDR1 and CDR2 sequences are SGHTA and FQGNSA. Trimming cost V 5 bases and J 2 bases, with 15 bases left between them. CDR3 nucleotides: TGTGCCAGCAGCCAGTCGACAGCTTTAAACTATGGCTACACCTTC. It specifies CASSQSTALNYGYTF.

The rearrangement joins TRBV7-2 to TRBJ2-7, with a tentative D call TRBD2 (5 bases). Per germline, CDR1 SGHTA and CDR2 FQGNSA. The CDR3 runs 13 residues. Trimming left V 3 bases short and J 4 bases short, with 10 bases between. CDR3: CASSFRGRYEQYF. As DNA, the CDR3 is TGTGCCAGCAGCTTCCGAGGGCGATACGAGCAGTACTTC.

The chain is built from TRBV27 and TRBJ2-1; TRBD2 aligns across 9 bases. The CDR3 covers 15 residues. Germline V gives CDR1 MNHEY, CDR2 SMNVEV (reference sequence). J gave up 6 bases and V 6 bases, and 9 bases lay outside the gene matches. As DNA, the CDR3 is TGTGCCAGCAGCTTAGGGGCGGGAGGGTCCAATGAGCAGTTCTTC. It is translated as CASSLGAGGSNEQFF.

The chain couples TRBV28 to TRBJ2-3, with TRBD2 identical over 7 bases. CDR3 length: 14 amino acids. The germline gives CDR1 MDHEN, CDR2 SYDVKM. With 4 bases clipped from V and 3 bases from J, the junction kept 4 bases outside the gene matches. CDR3 in amino acids: CASSYAGVTDTQYF. DNA of the CDR3: TGTGCCAGCAGTTACGCGGGAGTGACAGATACGCAGTATTTT.

The chain recombines TRBV12-3 or TRBV12-4 with TRBJ2-7, with unresolved D. The V gene lost 4 bases and the J gene lost 0 bases, with 4 bases spanning the gap. This CDR3 is 12 amino acids long. The CDR3 coding sequence is TGTGCCAGCAGTTACAGCTCCTACGAGCAGTACTTC. Translating it yields CASSYSSYEQYF.

In this sample, this clone turned up once. V usage is TRBV7-9 and J usage is TRBJ2-7; D gene unclear. Between the trimmed V and J ends, which lost 0 bases and 3 bases, there was a span of 6 bases. The CDR3 is 13 amino acids. Germline-derived CDR1 and CDR2 are SEHNR and FQNEAQ (reference sequence). CDR3 nucleotide sequence: TGTGCCAGCAGCTTAGCCGTCGGCTACGAGCAGTACTTC. Translating it yields CASSLAVGYEQYF.

This chain links TRBV4-1 with TRBJ2-1; D may correspond to TRBD1 or TRBD2 (7 bases each). CDR1 and CDR2 from the germline V gene are MGHRA and YSYEKL. V lost 3 bases to trimming and J lost 8 bases, with 17 bases between them. The CDR3 covers 15 residues. The CDR3 spells CASSQGTSGGDEQFF. CDR3 bases: TGCGCCAGCAGCCAGGGGACTTCAGGGGGGGATGAGCAGTTCTTC.

The chain couples TRBV5-6 to TRBJ1-1; a possible D gene is TRBD1 (6 bases). V was shortened by 4 bases and J by 0 bases, with 13 bases between the two germline ends. CDR1 and CDR2 from the germline V gene are SGHDT and YYEEEE. The CDR3 has 15 amino acids. The CDR3 spells CASSHRQGMNTEAFF. Here the CDR3 DNA reads TGTGCCAGCAGCCACCGGCAGGGGATGAACACTGAAGCTTTCTTT.

The CDR3 bases are TGTGCCAGCAGCCCAAGCACGGGGCGAGGAAATGAGCAGTTCTTC. Translated, it gives CASSPSTGRGNEQFF. This chain links TRBV13 with TRBJ2-1, with D possibly being TRBD1 or TRBD2 (5 bases each). This CDR3 spans 15 amino acids. Trimming took off 5 bases at V and 7 bases at J, with 18 bases between the two ends. Germline assignment: CDR1 PRHDT and CDR2 FYEKMQ (reference sequence). Using reference TRBV13 and TRBJ2-1 for the parts outside the CDR3, the full variable domain is AAGVIQSPRHLIKEKRETATLKCYPIPRHDTVYWYQQGPGQDPQFLISFYEKMQSDKGSIPDRFSAQQFSDYHSELNMSSLELGDSALYFCASSPSTGRGNEQFFGPGTRLTVL.

There are a few counts of this clone. The chain has TRBV30 and TRBJ1-2; unclear D gene. This CDR3 has 11 residues. Trimming took off 2 bases at V and 5 bases at J, with 6 bases between the two ends. In germline, CDR1 is GTSNPN, CDR2 SVGIG (reference sequence). The CDR3 spells CAWSMEYGYTF. The CDR3 region has the DNA TGTGCCTGGAGTATGGAATATGGCTACACCTTC.

The chain recombines TRBV5-1 with TRBJ1-2; 7 bases agree with TRBD1. CDR1 SGHRS and CDR2 YFSETQ come from the germline V gene. J was trimmed by 3 bases and V by 3 bases; bases with no gene match: 8. The CDR3 runs to 15 residues. The CDR3 reads CASSYSGTEYYGYTF. CDR3 nucleotide sequence: TGCGCCAGCAGCTATTCCGGGACAGAGTACTATGGCTACACCTTC.

The rearrangement uses TRBV15 and TRBJ2-3; no reliable D call. Trimming pared 2 bases from V and 5 bases from J, leaving 17 bases between. CDR3 length: 16 residues. CDR1 LNHNV and CDR2 YYDKDF come from the germline V gene (reference sequence). The CDR3 protein is CATSRMGPTYRDTQYF. CDR3 sequence (DNA): TGTGCCACCAGCAGAATGGGCCCTACCTATAGAGATACGCAGTATTTT.

Only one count was recorded for this clone. The chain employs TRBV6-4 and TRBJ1-1, with D possibly being TRBD1 (5 bases). V lost 6 bases to trimming and J lost 4 bases, with 15 bases between them. The germline V gene encodes CDR1 MRHNA and CDR2 SNTAGT. The CDR3 loop spans 14 amino acids. CDR3 DNA sequence: TGTGCCAGCAGACCGACAGCCTTAAGCACTGAAGCTTTCTTT. Its protein product is CASRPTALSTEAFF.

This chain links TRBV7-8 with TRBJ2-7, with 7 bases matching TRBD1. CDR3 size: 15 residues. Per germline, CDR1 SGHVS and CDR2 FQNEAQ. The junction had 14 bases not matched to a gene; V was cut back by 5 bases and J by 7 bases. The CDR3 sequence is CASSPRDSPSVEQYF. For the CDR3, the DNA is TGTGCCAGCAGCCCCCGGGACAGTCCTTCTGTTGAGCAGTACTTC.

This clone was picked up one time. V and J are TRBV24-1 and TRBJ1-5, with D uncertain. Trimming shortened V by 5 bases and J by 0 bases, and 4 bases separated the two germline ends. The CDR3 spans 13 residues. Per the germline V gene, CDR1 is KGHDR and CDR2 is SFDVKD. CDR3 amino acids: CATSVSSNQPQHF. The CDR3 bases are TGTGCCACCAGTGTAAGTAGCAATCAGCCCCAGCATTTT.